The rows below give T cell receptor beta chains drawn from one sample of a study of CXCR3-negative and CXCR3-positive naive CD8 T cells. One entry per CDR3 protein, without DNA, is what TCRdb gives after re-calling the 5' RACE reads. The listing contains some 150,000 distinct CDR3 sequences. Specimen: naive CXCR3+ CD8+ T cells from blood. The origin of the receptors is a human donor in good health. Some clones in this sample may be carry-over from other donors' samples. The CDR3 runs from the conserved cysteine through the conserved F or W.

V gene,J gene,CDR3 protein
TRBV28,TRBJ2-3,CASSPQSMVAGGQDTQYF
TRBV28,TRBJ2-1,CASTGTGIYNEQFF
TRBV20-1,TRBJ1-1,CSARSATDGNTEAFF
TRBV7-2,TRBJ2-7,CASSLEGYPSYEQYF
TRBV7-3,TRBJ2-1,CASSLAGGGGNEQFF
TRBV9,TRBJ2-1,CASSAPGLAGIYNEQFF
TRBV4-1,TRBJ2-7,CASSQPGTYDEQYF
TRBV9,TRBJ1-1,CASSEPRTGVNTEAFF
TRBV28,TRBJ1-5,CASRGPEPQHF
TRBV7-8,TRBJ2-1,CASFSGYNEQFF
TRBV6-5,TRBJ2-2,CASSLAWNTGELFF
TRBV19,TRBJ2-1,CASSQGHNEQFF